This T cell receptor (beta chain) was profiled in a study of T cells after yellow fever vaccination. Study details: Preparation of the low-cell-number fractions used SMART-Seq v4 Ultra Low Input.

This clonotype was observed many times. Antigen unknown. In TCRdb, the 5' RACE reads were re-called with MiXCR into one record per CDR3 protein. The sample holds around 590,000 distinct CDR3 sequences, roughly an eighth seen once. Study-level findings and limits: FACS-sorted repertoires might harbor abundant contaminating clonotypes from the bulk population. Though it reached lower strength, the secondary response hit its peak faster, day 5 versus 15.

The sequence came from a man aged 30 to 45 who received the YFV17D yellow fever vaccine. Sequenced here: PBMCs, sampled on the day of the yellow fever booster vaccination.

The chain's CDR3 is CASSAWGGLGNQPQHF. DNA of the CDR3: TGTGCCAGCTCCGCCTGGGGGGGCTTGGGCAATCAGCCCCAGCATTTT. This rearrangement joins TRBV7-8 to TRBJ1-5; D perhaps matches TRBD1 (6 bases). Germline assignment: CDR1 SGHVS and CDR2 FQNEAQ. Trimming stripped 8 bases from V and 2 bases from J, with 19 bases between. This CDR3 contains 16 residues.